This TCR beta chain came from a study of blood T cell repertoires in COVID-19. Germline CDR1 and CDR2: SGHAT and FQDESV (reference sequence). Trimming removed 5 bases at V and 6 bases at J, with 14 bases between. CDR3 length: 15 amino acids. The data were produced by immunoSEQ multiplex PCR, yet TCRdb's version contains in-frame clones alone and is incomplete. The sample carries under 350,000 clones, more than 75% recorded once. The specimen was PBMCs or T cells enriched from blood (not recorded which). The rearrangement links TRBV11-1 to TRBJ1-6, with D perhaps TRBD1 (5 bases). The origin of this receptor is a man between 60 and 75 years old who had recovered from COVID-19. The DNA for the CDR3 is TGTGCCAGCAGCCACGGACAAGGAACTAATTCACCCCTCCACTTT. This sequence encodes CASSHGQGTNSPLHF.